A selection of T cell receptor beta chains follows, all from one sample in a study of control samples from healthy donors and cancer patients. Sequenced by immunoSEQ multiplex PCR; TCRdb stores in-frame clones only, minus some. The repertoire holds 390,000 or so clones, 80% to 95% seen once, with 5.5% to 7.5% in the top ten. Specimen: PBMCs. Every receptor here comes from a man between 40 and 49 years old with head and neck cancer. CDR3s include the opening cysteine and the closing phenylalanine or tryptophan. Size is omitted from some rows. Given values are once, few, many or a class for expanded clones.

abundance	v_gene	j_gene	CDR3aa
NA	TRBV27	TRBJ1-4	CASSYDRRNEKLFF
NA	TRBV19	TRBJ2-7	CASSIFRDRGPEQYF
NA	TRBV19	TRBJ2-3	CASSISGSYNTDTQYF
NA	TRBV4-1	TRBJ2-4	CASSQEDGLAKNIQYF
NA	TRBV5-6	TRBJ2-7	CASSLPGGNSYEQYF
NA	TRBV5-6	TRBJ2-7	CASTGRVWGFEQYF
NA	TRBV4-2	TRBJ2-1	CASSHSVQGGGNEQFF
NA	TRBV4-1	TRBJ2-2	CASSPSDRGPGELFF
NA	TRBV7-9	TRBJ1-1	CASSPDDSAMNTEAFF
NA	TRBV7-8	TRBJ2-1	CASSLAIRDRRDEQFF
NA	TRBV29-1	TRBJ2-1	CSVVASGAYNEQFF
NA	TRBV19	TRBJ1-1	CASSLRAGTGNINTEAFF
NA	TRBV30	TRBJ2-1	CAWSVQTDNEQFF
NA	TRBV7-2	TRBJ2-7	CASSLLLLTEQYF
NA	TRBV5-1	TRBJ2-2	CASSLLGGTGELFF
NA	TRBV7-8	TRBJ1-4	CASSSDRTNEKLFF
NA	TRBV28	TRBJ2-7	CASRAAGVRYEQYF
NA	TRBV6-1	TRBJ2-5	CASSESRETQYF
NA	TRBV20-1	TRBJ1-1	CSAKGAFF
NA	TRBV20-1	TRBJ2-3	CSASSTRTKVTDTQYF
NA	TRBV28	TRBJ2-4	CASGDRRSKNIQYF
NA	TRBV29-1	TRBJ2-7	CSVEGDRAPEQYF
NA	TRBV9	TRBJ2-7	CASSVSQGFPYEQYF
few	TRBV12-3/TRBV12-4	TRBJ2-7	CASLGVSNEQYF
NA	TRBV6-4	TRBJ1-2	CASSPGTGYGYTF
NA	TRBV28	TRBJ1-1	CASSFEFQGALDTEAFF
NA	TRBV27	TRBJ1-5	CASSLMPGSNQPQHF
once	TRBV5-5	TRBJ2-3	CASSLGGGADTQYF
NA	TRBV5-1	TRBJ1-4	CASSFGAAYEKLFF
NA	TRBV6-2/TRBV6-3	TRBJ2-7	CASSQNGRGGTYEQYF
NA	TRBV30	TRBJ1-2	CAWSAGPTYYGYTF
NA	TRBV7-2	TRBJ1-5	CASSLAEHMRPQHF
NA	TRBV28	TRBJ2-1	CASSFSSSGGAEQFF
NA	TRBV3-1/TRBV3-2	TRBJ2-7	CASSQVGSYEQYF
NA	TRBV28	TRBJ2-7	CASSLTYEQYF
NA	TRBV28	TRBJ1-6	CASSPPGQGSPLHF
NA	TRBV3-1/TRBV3-2	TRBJ2-3	CASSPPGGTSRTDTQYF
NA	TRBV25-1	TRBJ1-2	CASSEGDYGYTF
once	TRBV25-1	TRBJ2-3	CASSGAGGTDTQYF
NA	TRBV2	TRBJ2-1	CASRFLSSYNEQFF
NA	TRBV19	TRBJ1-2	CASSPQGAGYGYTF
NA	TRBV28	TRBJ2-7	CASSSLTGSSYEQYF
NA	TRBV11-2	TRBJ2-7	CASSYPTGSLAYEQYF
NA	TRBV15	TRBJ1-4	CATSREPGDEKLFF
NA	TRBV4-2	TRBJ1-1	CASSQDPTGLYMNTEAFF
NA	TRBV5-1	TRBJ2-1	CASIPLAGARNEQFF
NA	TRBV29-1	TRBJ1-2	CSVVRQTTGVTF
NA	TRBV6-4	TRBJ2-1	CASSEEASGSNEQFF
NA	TRBV3-1/TRBV3-2	TRBJ1-1	CASSQVRNTEAFF
NA	TRBV9	TRBJ2-1	CASSVATLATYNEQFF
once	TRBV7-3	TRBJ1-2	CASSFRQGVPNYGYTF
once	TRBV19	TRBJ1-2	CASNSDSFRGYTF
NA	TRBV11-3	TRBJ2-1	CASSSGRAGGYNEQFF
NA	TRBV2	TRBJ1-1	CASSLTGPNTEAFF
NA	TRBV19	TRBJ2-5	CASSIARGMQETQYF